The 2 T cell receptor beta chains given below trace back to one sample, sequenced in a study of beta chain features in type 1 diabetes. Their target antigens are unknown. Reverse transcription of all isolated RNA meant that expressed TCRB transcripts were sequenced. Assay: immunoSEQ multiplex PCR; the TCRdb copy retains only in-frame clones and omits some. The data hold some 660,000 clones, with around 15% observed a single time. Overall study results and limits: Among patients with Type 1 diabetes, TCRB CDR3s were moderately but significantly shorter in every one of the four CD4+ subsets.

Sequencing was carried out using naive CD4+ T cells from blood. These TCRs come from a man aged 18 to 30 with type 1 diabetes.

This clone was counted a few times. The chain is built from TRBV4-2 and TRBJ2-4, with 9 nucleotides matching TRBD1. The V and J ends lost 1 base and 7 bases, in that order; junction bases with no gene match: 8. CDR3 size: 16 residues. CDR1 and CDR2 from the germline V gene are LGHNA and YNFKEQ. DNA for the CDR3: TGTGCCAGCAGCCAAGCCTCTGGACAGGGGATGAACATTCAGTACTTC. Its protein product is CASSQASGQGMNIQYF.

This chain connects TRBV7-3 to TRBJ2-6; D gene unclear. CDR1 and CDR2 (germline): SGHTA, FQGTGA. Trimming left V 4 bases short and J 1 base short, with 11 bases between. CDR3 size: 16 residues. DNA for the CDR3: TGTGCCAGCAGCTCGGGCAGTACTTCTGGGGCCAACGTCCTGACTTTC. It encodes CASSSGSTSGANVLTF. Drawing the rest from reference TRBV7-3 and TRBJ2-6, the complete variable domain is GAGVSQTPSNKVTEKGKYVELRCDPISGHTALYWYRQSLGQGPEFLIYFQGTGAADDSGLPNDRFFAVRPEGSVSTLKIQRTERGDSAVYLCASSSGSTSGANVLTFGAGSRLTVL.